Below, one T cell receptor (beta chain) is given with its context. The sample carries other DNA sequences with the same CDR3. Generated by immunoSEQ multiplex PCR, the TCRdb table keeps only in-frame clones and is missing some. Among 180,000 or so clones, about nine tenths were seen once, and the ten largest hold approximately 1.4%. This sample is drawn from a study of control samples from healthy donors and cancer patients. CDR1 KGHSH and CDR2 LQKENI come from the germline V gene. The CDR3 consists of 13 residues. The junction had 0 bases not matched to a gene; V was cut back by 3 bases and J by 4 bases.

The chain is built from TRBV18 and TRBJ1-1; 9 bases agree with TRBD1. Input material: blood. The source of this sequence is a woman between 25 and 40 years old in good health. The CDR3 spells CASSPTGGTEAFF. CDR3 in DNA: TGTGCCAGCTCACCGACAGGGGGCACTGAAGCTTTCTTT.